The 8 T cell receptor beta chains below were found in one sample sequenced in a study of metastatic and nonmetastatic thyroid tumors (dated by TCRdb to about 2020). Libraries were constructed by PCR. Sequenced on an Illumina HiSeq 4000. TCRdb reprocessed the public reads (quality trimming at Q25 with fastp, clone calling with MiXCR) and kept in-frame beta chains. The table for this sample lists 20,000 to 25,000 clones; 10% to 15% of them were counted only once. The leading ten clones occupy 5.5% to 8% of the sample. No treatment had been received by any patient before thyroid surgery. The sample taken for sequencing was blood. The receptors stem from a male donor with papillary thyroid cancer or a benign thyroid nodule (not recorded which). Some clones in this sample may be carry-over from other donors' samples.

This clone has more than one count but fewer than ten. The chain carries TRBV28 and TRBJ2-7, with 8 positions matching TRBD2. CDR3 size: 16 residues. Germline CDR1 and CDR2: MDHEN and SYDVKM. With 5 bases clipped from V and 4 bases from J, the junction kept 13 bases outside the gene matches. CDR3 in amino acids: CASSQYDSGIRYEQYF. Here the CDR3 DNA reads TGTGCCAGCAGTCAATACGATAGCGGGATAAGGTACGAGCAGTACTTC.

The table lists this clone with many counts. DNA of the CDR3: TGCGCCAGCAGCCGACAGATCGGGGAGCTGTTTTTT. Translated: CASSRQIGELFF. This chain uses TRBV5-1 with TRBJ2-2; D is perhaps TRBD1 (5 bases). V lost 4 bases and J 7 bases, leaving 8 bases between the germline ends. Per germline, CDR1 SGHRS and CDR2 YFSETQ. The CDR3 spans 12 residues.

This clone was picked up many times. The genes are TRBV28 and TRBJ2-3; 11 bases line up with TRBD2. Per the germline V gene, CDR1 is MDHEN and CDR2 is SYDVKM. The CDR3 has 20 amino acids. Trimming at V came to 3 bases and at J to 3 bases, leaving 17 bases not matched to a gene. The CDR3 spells CASSFYPGTAGTSGTDTQYF. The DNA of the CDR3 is TGTGCCAGCAGTTTTTATCCAGGGACAGCCGGGACTAGCGGAACAGATACGCAGTATTTT.

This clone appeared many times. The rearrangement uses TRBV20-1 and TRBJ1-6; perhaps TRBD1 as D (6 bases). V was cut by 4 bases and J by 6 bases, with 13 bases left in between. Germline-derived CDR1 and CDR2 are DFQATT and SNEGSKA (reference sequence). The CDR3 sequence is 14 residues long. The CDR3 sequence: CSATSGTPNSPLHF. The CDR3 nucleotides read TGCAGTGCTACCTCCGGGACACCTAATTCACCCCTCCACTTT.

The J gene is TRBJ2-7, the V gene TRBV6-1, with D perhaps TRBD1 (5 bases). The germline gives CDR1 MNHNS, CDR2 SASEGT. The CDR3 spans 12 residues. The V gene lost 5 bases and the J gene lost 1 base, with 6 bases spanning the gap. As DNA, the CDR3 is TGTGCCAGCAGTCAGGGATCCTACGAGCAGTACTTC. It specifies CASSQGSYEQYF.

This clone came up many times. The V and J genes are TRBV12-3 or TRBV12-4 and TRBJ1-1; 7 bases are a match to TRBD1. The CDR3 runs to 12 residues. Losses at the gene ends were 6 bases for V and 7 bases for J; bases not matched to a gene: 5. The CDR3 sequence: CASSTGVGEAFF. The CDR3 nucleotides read TGTGCCAGCAGCACAGGGGTGGGTGAAGCTTTCTTT.

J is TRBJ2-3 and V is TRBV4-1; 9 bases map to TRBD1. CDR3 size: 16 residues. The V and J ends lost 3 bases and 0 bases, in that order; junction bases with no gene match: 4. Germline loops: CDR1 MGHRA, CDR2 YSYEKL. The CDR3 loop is CASSHPGQGSTDTQYF. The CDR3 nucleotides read TGCGCCAGCAGCCACCCGGGACAGGGAAGCACAGATACGCAGTATTTT.

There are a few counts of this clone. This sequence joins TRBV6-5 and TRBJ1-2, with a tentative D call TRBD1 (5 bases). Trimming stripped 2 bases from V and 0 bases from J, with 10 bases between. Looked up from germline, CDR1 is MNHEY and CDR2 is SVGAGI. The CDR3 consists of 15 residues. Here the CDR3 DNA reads TGTGCCAGCAGTTACGGGGCGGGGGCTAACTATGGCTACACCTTC. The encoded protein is CASSYGAGANYGYTF.